These T cell receptor beta chains were read from a single sample in a study of blood T cell repertoires in COVID-19. The assay was immunoSEQ multiplex PCR, and TCRdb's table has in-frame clones only and misses some. The repertoire consists of some 190,000 clones, with about 76% occurring once and the leading ten covering 8.5% to 10%. The sample taken for sequencing was peripheral blood. The origin of the receptors is a woman aged 50 to 60 with active or convalescent COVID-19. The CDR3 runs from the conserved cysteine through the conserved F or W. A D gene is named only where the DNA matches it firmly. Size is stated for part of the rows, as once, few or many counts, or as a class when the clone is expanded.

abundance: NA; d_gene: TRBD1; j_gene: TRBJ1-5; v_gene: TRBV19; CDR3aa: CAATGQDNQPQHF; CDR3nt: TGTGCCGCTACCGGACAGGACAATCAGCCCCAGCATTTT
abundance: few; d_gene: NA; j_gene: TRBJ2-5; v_gene: TRBV7-9; CDR3aa: CASSSGWGSTRETQYF; CDR3nt: TGTGCCAGCAGCTCCGGGTGGGGGTCGACTAGGGAGACCCAGTACTTC
abundance: many; d_gene: TRBD2; j_gene: TRBJ2-1; v_gene: TRBV6-2/TRBV6-3; CDR3aa: CASSLRLRGVSYNEQFF; CDR3nt: TGTGCCAGCAGTCTTCGTTTGCGGGGGGTCTCCTACAATGAGCAGTTCTTC
abundance: few; d_gene: TRBD1; j_gene: TRBJ1-2; v_gene: TRBV7-2; CDR3aa: CASSTPGVGGDGYTF; CDR3nt: TGTGCCAGCAGTACCCCGGGAGTAGGGGGCGATGGCTACACCTTC
abundance: NA; d_gene: NA; j_gene: TRBJ1-5; v_gene: TRBV6-2/TRBV6-3; CDR3aa: CASSFREGQGQPQHF; CDR3nt: TGTGCCAGCAGTTTTCGGGAGGGGCAAGGCCAGCCCCAGCATTTT
abundance: NA; d_gene: NA; j_gene: TRBJ2-7; v_gene: TRBV10-3; CDR3aa: CAIKGANSYEQYF; CDR3nt: TGTGCCATCAAGGGAGCGAACTCCTACGAGCAGTACTTC
abundance: NA; d_gene: NA; j_gene: TRBJ2-3; v_gene: TRBV6-2/TRBV6-3; CDR3aa: CASSPWAGKDTQYF; CDR3nt: TGTGCCAGCAGCCCCTGGGCGGGAAAAGATACGCAGTATTTT
abundance: NA; d_gene: NA; j_gene: TRBJ2-4; v_gene: TRBV27; CDR3aa: CASSLSDSKNIQYF; CDR3nt: TGTGCCAGCAGTTTAAGCGACAGCAAAAACATTCAGTACTTC
abundance: NA; d_gene: TRBD1; j_gene: TRBJ2-1; v_gene: TRBV5-6; CDR3aa: CASSIRGTGGNEQFF; CDR3nt: TGTGCCAGCAGCATCAGGGGGACAGGGGGCAATGAGCAGTTCTTC
abundance: NA; d_gene: NA; j_gene: TRBJ1-2; v_gene: TRBV5-1; CDR3aa: CASSLGNPTNYGYTF; CDR3nt: TGCGCCAGCAGCTTGGGAAACCCTACTAACTATGGCTACACCTTC
abundance: NA; d_gene: NA; j_gene: TRBJ1-2; v_gene: TRBV29-1; CDR3aa: CSVEETDTLYGYTF; CDR3nt: TGCAGCGTTGAAGAGACGGACACACTCTATGGCTACACCTTC
abundance: NA; d_gene: NA; j_gene: TRBJ1-4; v_gene: TRBV18; CDR3aa: CASSLRQNEKLFF; CDR3nt: TGTGCCAGCTCACTCAGACAGAATGAAAAACTGTTTTTT
abundance: NA; d_gene: TRBD1; j_gene: TRBJ2-1; v_gene: TRBV4-3; CDR3aa: CASSPRQGSYNEQFF; CDR3nt: TGCGCCAGCAGCCCCAGACAGGGGTCTTACAATGAGCAGTTCTTC
abundance: few; d_gene: NA; j_gene: TRBJ2-2; v_gene: TRBV7-3; CDR3aa: CASSLGHLKGELFF; CDR3nt: TGTGCCAGCAGCTTGGGACATTTAAAAGGGGAGCTGTTTTTT
abundance: NA; d_gene: TRBD1; j_gene: TRBJ1-3; v_gene: TRBV29-1; CDR3aa: CSAPGQSGNTIYF; CDR3nt: TGCAGCGCACCGGGACAGTCTGGAAACACCATATATTTT
abundance: once; d_gene: NA; j_gene: TRBJ1-3; v_gene: TRBV10-2; CDR3aa: CASRLRGSGNTIYF; CDR3nt: TGCGCCAGCAGGCTCCGGGGATCTGGAAACACCATATATTTT
abundance: NA; d_gene: NA; j_gene: TRBJ1-3; v_gene: TRBV9; CDR3aa: CASSVDNFSGNTIYF; CDR3nt: TGTGCCAGCAGCGTAGACAATTTCTCTGGAAACACCATATATTTT
abundance: NA; d_gene: NA; j_gene: TRBJ2-3; v_gene: TRBV2; CDR3aa: CASSEAPGLGGTDTQYF; CDR3nt: TGTGCCAGCAGTGAAGCCCCCGGACTCGGAGGTACAGATACGCAGTATTTT
abundance: NA; d_gene: TRBD2; j_gene: TRBJ2-7; v_gene: TRBV3-1/TRBV3-2; CDR3aa: CASSQELAGVEQYF; CDR3nt: TGTGCCAGCAGCCAAGAACTAGCGGGAGTCGAGCAGTACTTC
abundance: NA; d_gene: TRBD1; j_gene: TRBJ1-2; v_gene: TRBV5-1; CDR3aa: CASADREKLDGYTF; CDR3nt: TGCGCCAGCGCGGACAGGGAAAAATTAGATGGCTACACCTTC
abundance: once; d_gene: NA; j_gene: TRBJ1-2; v_gene: TRBV28; CDR3aa: CASSFPPGLKGGYTF; CDR3nt: TGTGCCAGCAGTTTTCCCCCGGGGTTAAAGGGTGGCTACACCTTC
abundance: NA; d_gene: TRBD1; j_gene: TRBJ2-7; v_gene: TRBV6-5; CDR3aa: CATLRTDRGINEQYF; CDR3nt: TGTGCCACCCTTCGGACTGACAGGGGTATCAACGAGCAGTACTTC
abundance: few; d_gene: NA; j_gene: TRBJ2-2; v_gene: TRBV7-7; CDR3aa: CASSLDGGNTGELFF; CDR3nt: TGTGCTAGCAGCTTAGACGGGGGGAACACCGGGGAGCTGTTTTTT
abundance: NA; d_gene: TRBD1; j_gene: TRBJ2-2; v_gene: TRBV3-1/TRBV3-2; CDR3aa: CASSQAGGANTGELFF; CDR3nt: TGTGCCAGCAGCCAAGCAGGGGGAGCGAACACCGGGGAGCTGTTTTTT
abundance: NA; d_gene: TRBD2; j_gene: TRBJ2-1; v_gene: TRBV7-2; CDR3aa: CASSLDRTSVLEQFF; CDR3nt: TGTGCCAGCAGCTTAGACCGGACTAGCGTCCTTGAGCAGTTCTTC
abundance: NA; d_gene: NA; j_gene: TRBJ1-1; v_gene: TRBV19; CDR3aa: CASSFRVLNTEAFF; CDR3nt: TGTGCCAGTAGCTTCCGGGTCTTAAACACTGAAGCTTTCTTT
abundance: NA; d_gene: TRBD1; j_gene: TRBJ2-7; v_gene: TRBV4-3; CDR3aa: CASSQELGQGTYEQYF; CDR3nt: TGCGCCAGCAGTCAAGAGCTGGGACAGGGAACCTACGAGCAGTACTTC
abundance: NA; d_gene: NA; j_gene: TRBJ1-5; v_gene: TRBV6-6; CDR3aa: CASSYSGGDQPQHF; CDR3nt: TGTGCCAGCAGTTACTCGGGTGGAGATCAGCCCCAGCATTTT
abundance: NA; d_gene: NA; j_gene: TRBJ1-1; v_gene: TRBV15; CDR3aa: CATSREPVGRPNTEAFF; CDR3nt: TGTGCCACCAGCAGAGAACCAGTCGGCAGGCCGAACACTGAAGCTTTCTTT
abundance: NA; d_gene: TRBD2; j_gene: TRBJ2-3; v_gene: TRBV5-1; CDR3aa: CASRTSGVVDTQYF; CDR3nt: TGCGCCAGCAGAACTAGCGGGGTAGTAGATACGCAGTATTTT
abundance: NA; d_gene: NA; j_gene: TRBJ1-2; v_gene: TRBV5-6; CDR3aa: CASSYGGSYGYTF; CDR3nt: TGTGCCAGCAGCTACGGGGGTAGCTATGGCTACACCTTC
abundance: few; d_gene: NA; j_gene: TRBJ1-2; v_gene: TRBV30; CDR3aa: CAWTGGRRGYTF; CDR3nt: TGTGCCTGGACAGGCGGACGGAGGGGCTACACCTTC
abundance: many; d_gene: NA; j_gene: TRBJ1-1; v_gene: TRBV9; CDR3aa: CASSADTNTEAFF; CDR3nt: TGTGCCAGCAGCGCAGACACGAACACTGAAGCTTTCTTT
abundance: NA; d_gene: TRBD1; j_gene: TRBJ1-4; v_gene: TRBV7-2; CDR3aa: CASSPGTGAEKLFF; CDR3nt: TGTGCCAGCAGCCCAGGGACAGGGGCTGAAAAACTGTTTTTT
abundance: NA; d_gene: NA; j_gene: TRBJ1-1; v_gene: TRBV3-1/TRBV3-2; CDR3aa: CASSNYGTEAFF; CDR3nt: TGTGCCAGCAGCAACTATGGGACTGAAGCTTTCTTT
abundance: NA; d_gene: NA; j_gene: TRBJ1-2; v_gene: TRBV10-3; CDR3aa: CAISEEGVWYGYTF; CDR3nt: TGTGCCATCAGTGAGGAGGGGGTCTGGTATGGCTACACCTTC
abundance: NA; d_gene: TRBD2; j_gene: TRBJ2-3; v_gene: TRBV4-3; CDR3aa: CASSQEASGGRDTQYF; CDR3nt: TGCGCCAGCAGCCAAGAGGCTAGCGGGGGGAGAGATACGCAGTATTTT
abundance: NA; d_gene: NA; j_gene: TRBJ1-5; v_gene: TRBV7-2; CDR3aa: CASSRQSNQPQHF; CDR3nt: TGTGCCAGCAGCCGACAGAGCAATCAGCCCCAGCATTTT
abundance: NA; d_gene: TRBD1; j_gene: TRBJ2-1; v_gene: TRBV6-5; CDR3aa: CASTSDRDNEQFF; CDR3nt: TGTGCCAGCACCTCAGACAGGGACAATGAGCAGTTCTTC
abundance: NA; d_gene: TRBD1; j_gene: TRBJ1-1; v_gene: TRBV29-1; CDR3aa: CSVEDTGTGGFGTEAFF; CDR3nt: TGCAGCGTTGAAGATACGGGAACAGGGGGATTTGGCACTGAAGCTTTCTTT
abundance: NA; d_gene: TRBD2; j_gene: TRBJ2-7; v_gene: TRBV6-2/TRBV6-3; CDR3aa: CASSSPLGGLAGGSEQYF; CDR3nt: TGTGCCAGCAGTTCCCCCCTCGGGGGACTAGCGGGAGGGAGCGAGCAGTACTTC
abundance: NA; d_gene: NA; j_gene: TRBJ2-1; v_gene: TRBV6-2/TRBV6-3; CDR3aa: CASSAWSRPLEQFF; CDR3nt: TGTGCCAGCAGTGCCTGGTCTAGGCCCTTGGAGCAGTTCTTC
abundance: few; d_gene: TRBD1; j_gene: TRBJ1-5; v_gene: TRBV6-5; CDR3aa: CATSLGTAYQPQHF; CDR3nt: TGTGCCACTTCTCTGGGGACAGCGTATCAGCCCCAGCATTTT
abundance: NA; d_gene: TRBD2; j_gene: TRBJ2-3; v_gene: TRBV27; CDR3aa: CASSSNGRAPDTQYF; CDR3nt: TGTGCCAGCAGCTCTAACGGGAGGGCCCCAGATACGCAGTATTTT
abundance: NA; d_gene: NA; j_gene: TRBJ2-1; v_gene: TRBV28; CDR3aa: CAGGGGEQFF; CDR3nt: TGTGCTGGTGGGGGGGGCGAGCAGTTCTTC
abundance: few; d_gene: NA; j_gene: TRBJ1-2; v_gene: TRBV28; CDR3aa: CASRPGGSDYGYTF; CDR3nt: TGTGCCAGCAGACCCGGGGGGAGCGACTATGGCTACACCTTC
abundance: once; d_gene: NA; j_gene: TRBJ2-2; v_gene: TRBV5-6; CDR3aa: CASSLAGFGTGELFF; CDR3nt: TGTGCCAGCAGCTTGGCGGGGTTTGGCACCGGGGAGCTGTTTTTT
abundance: NA; d_gene: NA; j_gene: TRBJ2-7; v_gene: TRBV4-2; CDR3aa: CASSQEWGGTGNEQYF; CDR3nt: TGTGCCAGCAGCCAAGAATGGGGCGGGACGGGGAACGAGCAGTACTTC
abundance: NA; d_gene: TRBD2; j_gene: TRBJ2-2; v_gene: TRBV6-6; CDR3aa: CASSRSAGGRTGELFF; CDR3nt: TGTGCCAGCAGTCGATCAGCGGGAGGGCGGACCGGGGAGCTGTTTTTT
abundance: NA; d_gene: NA; j_gene: TRBJ2-1; v_gene: TRBV5-1; CDR3aa: CASSSPGVTYNEQFF; CDR3nt: TGCGCCAGCAGCTCCCCGGGGGTGACCTACAATGAGCAGTTCTTC
abundance: NA; d_gene: TRBD1; j_gene: TRBJ2-5; v_gene: TRBV5-1; CDR3aa: CASSLEGQAQETQYF; CDR3nt: TGCGCCAGCAGCTTGGAGGGACAGGCCCAAGAGACCCAGTACTTC